This T cell receptor beta chain was captured by sequencing in a study of cytomegalovirus exposure and HLA in healthy donors (TCRdb year 2017). Background for the entire study: An earlier analysis of approximately 640 of the donors reported more than 250 Gb of sequence data and some 120 million unique TCR beta sequences from about 200 million T cells. Roughly 320 gigabases of sequencing data and 70 million to 100 million unique TCR sequences made up an early release that covered several hundred HLA-typed donors. Among the approximately 420 genotyped donors, around 79% belonged to the genetic ancestry cluster associated with self-reported Caucasian donors. The aim of the study was to test whether cataloging public T cell receptors could identify signatures of past pathogen exposure. The study profiled the T cell repertoires of more than 500 subjects by immunosequencing and related them to cytomegalovirus serostatus. Besides the first cohort of roughly 660 subjects, a separate validation cohort made up of some 110 different subjects was used. To predict cytomegalovirus infection status, the study combined high-throughput TCR immunosequencing, statistical association of individual TCRs with disease status, and machine learning. A later analysis re-analyzed previously published TCR beta repertoires from several hundred donors and added high-resolution HLA genotyping to study TCR occurrence patterns. The later analysis used no new phenotypic data to find candidate immune exposures, relying instead on TCR beta sequences and their occurrence across donors. To decide whether each TCR beta V gene segment behaved as functional or pseudogenic, an earlier analysis of 587 of the donors relied on high-throughput TCR beta sequencing. Donor age, sex, ethnicity and CMV serostatus were compiled alongside the repertoire data. A later genetic analysis used genome-wide SNP genotypes for 398 of the 666 donors, treating that subset as a discovery cohort. All discovery cohort repertoires had been generated on a single sequencing platform. Both class I and class II loci were covered by HLA typing, at four-digit resolution. The number of donors typed differed by locus, with 629-630 for A, B, C, DRB1 and DQB1, roughly 550 for DQA1, over 600 for DPA1, and some 440 for DPB1. Four or five DR-DQ haplotypes were handled as single units for association and clustering because linkage in the cohort was strong. Among a few hundred genotyped donors of the cohort, an average of 235,054 unique TCR beta nucleotide sequences were sequenced per donor, about a sixth of them non-productive. The research as a whole found: The authors suggested that the approach could potentially be extended to other disease states and immunological phenotypes. In an earlier analysis of approximately 590 of the donors, most TCR beta V segments were observed in productive rearrangements about 87% or about 30% of the time, broadly matching IMGT annotations. Because HLA typing was missing for some donors at each locus, association tests included only the typed subset. CMV serostatus was the only immune exposure information available for the cohort. In a later genetic analysis, a missense DCLRE1C variant was associated with V-gene and J-gene trimming of TCR beta chains, and the association was replicated in an independent cohort. The classifier was reported to diagnose cytomegalovirus status with high specificity and sensitivity in both the original and validation cohorts. A later analysis found that TCR association rates varied across HLA loci, with DRB1 alleles showing the most associated TCRs and HLA-C alleles the fewest. While some public TCRs were present in many individuals, most TCR sequences turned up only very rarely across donors. Strong co-occurrence of HLA alleles, especially DR and DQ, made assigning TCR associations to individual alleles difficult. Some IMGT-functional V segments, including TRBV6-2 and TRBV6-3, could not be distinguished by the 87-base-pair reads and were therefore excluded. In a later genetic analysis, fewer N-insertions in productive TCRs were reported among donors in an Asian-associated ancestry cluster than the roughly 670-donor mean. According to a later analysis, most CMV-associated TCR beta chains appeared to be HLA-restricted, and the HLA associations seemed to be driven largely by CMV exposure. Only TCR beta chains were sequenced in this cohort, and the absence of alpha or paired-chain data limited detectable features. According to a later analysis, parvovirus B19, influenza, CMV and Epstein-Barr virus appeared linked to several top co-occurrence clusters. A cluster of highly shared sequence variants was judged likely to be a technical artifact of the sequencing pipeline. About 15 rarely observed V segments, including chromosome 9 orphons, were excluded from the earlier analysis of about 600 of the donors because counts were too low. In vitro tests confirmed that a few of the cytomegalovirus-associated TCR beta chains recognize cytomegalovirus antigens. In the study, some 160 TCR beta chains were listed as associated with cytomegalovirus. A later analysis found that HLA-associated TCR beta chains were more clonally expanded and had lower generation probabilities than equally common non-associated chains. The presence/absence analyses assumed that sequencing depth was roughly uniform across donors, and that assumption may not be true. Linkage disequilibrium might explain the correlated functional status among segregating V segments, but an unknown experimental factor could not be excluded. A later analysis associated approximately 17,000 TCR beta sequences with specific HLA alleles at a false discovery rate of 0.05. A further reported finding was that TCR beta sequences accurately predicted the HLA-A and HLA-B alleles for most subjects in the first cohort.

The method was the immunoSEQ multiplex PCR assay. A mixture of 60 forward primers for TCR Vbeta segments and 13 reverse primers for TCR Jbeta segments was used in the multiplex PCR. A multiplex PCR assay on genomic DNA amplified the CDR3 region of rearranged TCR beta genes. The Illumina HiSeq System was used to sequence the amplified TCR beta libraries as 87-base-pair reads. As for the original processing: A later analysis tallied some 79 million unique TCR beta chains across the 650 to 750 repertoires, and around 9.9 million of those chains were shared by two or more donors. Raw reads were error-corrected and collapsed into unique sequences by a nearest-neighbor algorithm in which closely related sequences were merged to remove PCR and sequencing errors. CDR3 sequences were aligned to IMGT reference sequences to assign V, D and J gene segments. For a sequence to be retained, a match of at least six nucleotides was required to both a V gene segment and a J gene segment. Rearrangements were classified as productive when the CDR3 lacked stop codons and remained in frame with V and J, and all other rearrangements were classified as non-productive. CDR3 was defined by IMGT convention, running from the second conserved V-encoded cysteine to the conserved J-encoded phenylalanine. The earlier analysis of about 560 of the donors excluded any sequence lacking an unambiguous match to a single V gene segment. In an earlier analysis of a few hundred of the donors, V segments were called functional above 56.7% productive rearrangements and were called segregating when the between-donor standard deviation exceeded 5%. A statistical classification framework was built for diagnosing cytomegalovirus status from the catalog of TCR beta chain sequences. V and J gene assignment, in a later analysis, came from comparing TCR nucleotide sequences with IMGT/GENE-DB human TR gene sequences. The TCRdist pipeline was used in a later analysis to assign CDR3 sequences and most-parsimonious VDJ recombination scenarios. In a later analysis, each TCR beta chain was defined by its CDR3 amino acid sequence together with its V-gene family, and reads without a unique V-gene family were excluded. As a way to deal with suspected cross-contamination and a sequencing artifact, a later analysis dropped over 550 nucleotide sequences that were highly shared and had low generation probability. A later analysis calculated a clonal expansion index for each public chain from normalized within-repertoire ranks of inferred template counts. In a later analysis, generation probabilities were computed using a VDJ recombination model fitted to out-of-frame rearrangements, and the results were checked against IGoR. In a later analysis, TCR-TCR, TCR-HLA and TCR-CMV co-occurrence was scored with hypergeometric tests, and a repertoire-size bias correction was applied to TCR pairs. False discovery rates were estimated in a later analysis by permuting HLA or CMV assignments 20 times. In a later analysis, co-occurring TCRs were grouped with DBSCAN, and TCRdist sequence similarity was added when clustering was performed within HLA-allele-positive subsets. Repertoires with fewer than 30,000 or more than 120,000 public chains were left out of co-occurrence clustering, as were a few repertoires with anomalous nucleotide sharing. TCRdb re-hosts the immuneACCESS table, in-frame sequences only. Its copies lack some clones; in the studies checked, an unresolved V gene accounts for under half of them, and the cause for the rest is not known. The D gene and trimming were derived from the DNA, and the V and J assignments and clone size from that table. The sample contains about 82,000 clones, 70% to 80% of them found a single time. Jointly, the top ten make up about a fifth of the sample.

This clone was detected a few times. Its antigen is unknown. Per-base quality was not reported, and no clone a single base away is much larger than it. From the cysteine up to the phenylalanine, the CDR3 has a length of 16 residues. CDR3 DNA only is kept here, 48 bases in frame from base 1. V lost 2 bases and J lost 2 bases; the stretch between them is 17 bases long. Per the germline V gene, SGHTS is the CDR1 and YDEGEE is the CDR2. In total, just over 650 healthy bone marrow donors made up the cohort. Cohort members were all nominally healthy when sampled, although unrecorded immune exposures were likely present. The donor was CMV seropositive and belonged to the group of 270 or so seropositive cohort members. A peripheral blood sample was collected from each donor, and TCR beta sequencing was performed on peripheral blood mononuclear cells. The Qiagen DNeasy Blood Extraction Kit was used to extract genomic DNA from the blood cell samples.

This TCR was sampled from a young man in good health and CMV-seropositive. The sample consisted of PBMCs. Recombination connected TRBV5-8 to TRBJ2-7; TRBD1 is a possible D gene, resting on 5 matching bases. The encoded CDR3 is CASSFIRQSGTYEQYF. The DNA sequence follows: TGTGCCAGCAGCTTCATTCGACAGTCCGGCACCTACGAGCAGTACTTC.